This TCR beta chain originates from a study of cytomegalovirus exposure and HLA in healthy donors. This CDR3 has 15 amino acids. From germline, CDR1 is SGHDT and CDR2 YYEEEE. V was pared by 4 bases and J by 2 bases, with 8 bases of the junction left unmatched. Healthy bone marrow donors supplied every sample. About this clone itself: Its antigen is undetermined.

Amplification used 60 Vbeta primers and 13 Jbeta primers. Produced via immunoSEQ multiplex PCR; TCRdb's table is partial and in-frame only. Its clone listing holds about 140,000 clones. The study's findings and limits: Reportedly, TCR beta sequences accurately predicted HLA-A and HLA-B alleles in most subjects.

Sequenced input: PBMCs. This chain links TRBV5-6 with TRBJ2-5; 7 nucleotides align to TRBD1. The source of this sequence is a male donor in good health and CMV-seronegative. CDR3 loop: CASSQRWDSQETQYF. Written as DNA, the CDR3 is TGTGCCAGCAGCCAGAGGTGGGACAGTCAAGAGACCCAGTACTTC.